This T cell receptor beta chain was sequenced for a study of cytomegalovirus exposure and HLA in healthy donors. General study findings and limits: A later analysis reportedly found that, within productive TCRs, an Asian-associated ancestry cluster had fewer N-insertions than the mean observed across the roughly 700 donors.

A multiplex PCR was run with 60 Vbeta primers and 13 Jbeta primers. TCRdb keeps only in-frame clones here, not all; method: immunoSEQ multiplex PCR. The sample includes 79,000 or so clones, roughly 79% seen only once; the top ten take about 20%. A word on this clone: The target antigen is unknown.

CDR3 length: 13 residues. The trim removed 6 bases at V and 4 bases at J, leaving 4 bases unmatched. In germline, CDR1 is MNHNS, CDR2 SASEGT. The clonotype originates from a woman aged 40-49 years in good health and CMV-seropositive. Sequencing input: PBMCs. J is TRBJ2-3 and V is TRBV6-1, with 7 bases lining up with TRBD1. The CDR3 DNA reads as TGTGCCAGCAGGGCACAGGGGCCAGATACGCAGTATTTT. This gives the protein CASRAQGPDTQYF.